Listed here is a single T cell receptor beta chain. Antigen: not known. The data originate from a study of neurological immune-mediated disorders. Synthesis of cDNA was accomplished via 5'RACE employing 10-nucleotide random UMIs. TCRdb independently ran MiXCR on the 5' RACE reads; one entry per CDR3 protein. The table shows approximately 50,000 distinct CDR3 sequences, with 10% occurring only once. Germline CDR1 reads SGHTA; CDR2 reads FQGNSA. This CDR3 has 13 residues. With 1 base removed from V and 4 bases from J, the gap between germline ends came to 5 bases. Stored at -80 C, 2 million PBMCs were the source of the unsorted libraries. Study outcomes and limitations: Levels of TCR clonal expansion peaked in HTLV-1-associated myelopathy and reached their lowest in multiple sclerosis, under those of healthy controls.

This TCR came from a man in his 70s with HTLV-1-associated myelopathy (HAM/TSP). Sequenced input: PBMCs. The chain has TRBV7-2 and TRBJ2-1; D is unresolved. Here the CDR3 DNA reads TGTGCCAGCAGCTTAGTCAGATACAATGAGCAGTTCTTC. This encodes CASSLVRYNEQFF.